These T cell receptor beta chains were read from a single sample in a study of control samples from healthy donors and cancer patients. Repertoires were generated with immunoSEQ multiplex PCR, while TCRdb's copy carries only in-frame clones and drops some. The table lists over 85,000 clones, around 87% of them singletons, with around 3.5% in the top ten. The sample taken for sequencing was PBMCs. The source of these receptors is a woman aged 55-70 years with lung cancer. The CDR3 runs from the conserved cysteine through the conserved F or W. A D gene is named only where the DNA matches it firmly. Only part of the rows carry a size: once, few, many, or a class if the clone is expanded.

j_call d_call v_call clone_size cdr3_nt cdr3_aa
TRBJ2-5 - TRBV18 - TGTGCCAGCTCAGTTGACGTCGAGACCCAGTACTTC CASSVDVETQYF
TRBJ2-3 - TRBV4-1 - TGCGCCAGCAGCCAAGAAGGTGGTAGCTTGAGCACAGATACGCAGTATTTT CASSQEGGSLSTDTQYF
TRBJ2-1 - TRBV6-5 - TGTGCCATCCGATTTAAGGTGAACAATGAGCAGTTCTTC CAIRFKVNNEQFF
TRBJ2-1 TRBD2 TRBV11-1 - TGTGCCAGCGGGCTAGCGGGAGGGGCGAATGAGCAGTTCTTC CASGLAGGANEQFF
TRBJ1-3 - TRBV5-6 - TGTGCCAGCAGCTTGGGGCAGGGGTATGGAAACACCATATATTTT CASSLGQGYGNTIYF
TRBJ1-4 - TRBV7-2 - TGTGCCAGCAGCCCCGGAGGTTCTAATGAAAAACTGTTTTTT CASSPGGSNEKLFF
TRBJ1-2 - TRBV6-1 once TGTGCCAGCAGTGAAGCCGTGGTCGGCTATGGCTACACCTTC CASSEAVVGYGYTF
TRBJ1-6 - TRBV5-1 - TGCGCCAGCAGCTTACAGCCGGTTAGCTCCTATAATTCACCCCTCCACTTT CASSLQPVSSYNSPLHF
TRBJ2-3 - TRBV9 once TGTGCCAGCAGCGTAGGAGGTTGGACAGATACGCAGTATTTT CASSVGGWTDTQYF
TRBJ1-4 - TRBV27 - TGTGCCAGCAGTTTATCGTTCAGTAATGAAAAACTGTTTTTT CASSLSFSNEKLFF
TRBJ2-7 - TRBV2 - TGTGCCAGCAGGGCGGACCGGCACAGTTACGAGCAGTACTTC CASRADRHSYEQYF
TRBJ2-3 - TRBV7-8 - TGTGCCAGCAGCTTTAGCGGTAACACAGATACGCAGTATTTT CASSFSGNTDTQYF
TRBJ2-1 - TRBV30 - TGTGCCTGGAGTGTAAGGGACAATGAGCAGTTCTTC CAWSVRDNEQFF
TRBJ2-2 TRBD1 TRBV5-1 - TGCGCCAGCAGCCCGGGACAGGCCGTCGGGGAGCTGTTTTTT CASSPGQAVGELFF
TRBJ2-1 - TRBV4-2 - TGTGCCAGCAGCCAAGTACTTGACAATGAGCAGTTCTTC CASSQVLDNEQFF
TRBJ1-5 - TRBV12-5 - TGTGCTAGTGGTAGAGACCGCAATCAGCCCCAGCATTTT CASGRDRNQPQHF
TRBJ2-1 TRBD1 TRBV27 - TGTGCCAGCAGTTCTGACAGGGCGCCCTACAATGAGCAGTTCTTC CASSSDRAPYNEQFF
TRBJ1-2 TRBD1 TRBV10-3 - TGTGCCATCACAGGAAGGGGGCAATATGGCTACACCTTC CAITGRGQYGYTF
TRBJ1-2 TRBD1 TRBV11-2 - TGTGCCAGCAGCCTAAATTTTGGGACAGCTGATAACTATGGCTACACCTTC CASSLNFGTADNYGYTF
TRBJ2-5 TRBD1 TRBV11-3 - TGTGCCAGCACCATACACAGGGGGGAAGAGACCCAGTACTTC CASTIHRGEETQYF
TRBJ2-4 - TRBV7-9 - TGTGCCAGCGGGGAGGGGACAGGCGGAAACATTCAGTACTTC CASGEGTGGNIQYF
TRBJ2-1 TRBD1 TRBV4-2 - TGTGCCAGCAGCCCCTTGAGGGGGCAGAACGACCCCTACAATGAGCAGTTCTTC CASSPLRGQNDPYNEQFF
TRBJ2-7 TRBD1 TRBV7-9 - TGTGCCAGCAGCCCTCGGACAGGGACTCGGGAGCAGTACTTC CASSPRTGTREQYF
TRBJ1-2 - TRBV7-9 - TGTGCCAGCAGCTTAGAGAATCAGGGGTGGGACTATGGCTACACCTTC CASSLENQGWDYGYTF
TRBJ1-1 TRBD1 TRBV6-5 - TGTGCCAGTCGATCCGGACAGGTCGGGGCCACTGAAGCTTTCTTT CASRSGQVGATEAFF
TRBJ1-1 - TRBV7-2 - TGTGCCAGCAGCTTTGGGGAAAACACTGAAGCTTTCTTT CASSFGENTEAFF
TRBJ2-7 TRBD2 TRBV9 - TGTGCCAGCAGCACGGATGGTAGCGGGACCTACGAGCAGTACTTC CASSTDGSGTYEQYF
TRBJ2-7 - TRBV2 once TGTGCCAGCAGCCTAGAGGCCAGCTCCTACGAGCAGTACTTC CASSLEASSYEQYF
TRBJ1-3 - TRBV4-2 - TGTGCCAGCAGCCAAGAGCAGACGAAAAGTCCCTCTGGAAACACCATATATTTT CASSQEQTKSPSGNTIYF
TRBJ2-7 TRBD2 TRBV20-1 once TGCAGTGCGAGTCAACGACTAGCGGGGGGCACGGGGCAGTACTTC CSASQRLAGGTGQYF
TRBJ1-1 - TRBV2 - TGTGCCAGCAGTGAACGGGGCGTGAACACTGAAGCTTTCTTT CASSERGVNTEAFF
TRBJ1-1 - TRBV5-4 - TGTGCCAGCAGCCTTGGGCCCCAGAGGGGGAACACTGAAGCTTTCTTT CASSLGPQRGNTEAFF
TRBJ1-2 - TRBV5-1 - TGCGCCAGCAGCGTCGACAGCGCCTATGGCTACACCTTC CASSVDSAYGYTF
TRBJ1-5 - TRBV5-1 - TGCGCCAGCAGCTTGGGAGGGACGGGGCAGCCCCAGCATTTT CASSLGGTGQPQHF
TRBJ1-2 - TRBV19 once TGTGCCAGTAGTGGAGGTATGGGGTTGAACTATGGCTACACCTTC CASSGGMGLNYGYTF
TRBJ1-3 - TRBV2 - TGTGCCAGCAGTCTCGGGACATTCGCGTCCGGTGACACCATATATTTT CASSLGTFASGDTIYF
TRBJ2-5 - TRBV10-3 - TGTGCCATCAGACCCCAAGAGACCCAGTACTTC CAIRPQETQYF
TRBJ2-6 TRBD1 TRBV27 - TGTGCCAGCAGTTTAATATCTGAGGGGGCCGTTTCGACCGGGGCCAACGTCCTGACTTTC CASSLISEGAVSTGANVLTF
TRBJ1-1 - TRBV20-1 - TGCAGTGCTAGTCCGGCCGGGGTTTACACTGAAGCTTTCTTT CSASPAGVYTEAFF
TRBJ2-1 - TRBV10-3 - TGTGCCATCAGTGTGGGCGAGGACTATGAGCAGTTCTTC CAISVGEDYEQFF
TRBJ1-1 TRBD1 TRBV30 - TGTGCCTGGGCGACAGGGGGCACTGAAGCTTTCTTT CAWATGGTEAFF
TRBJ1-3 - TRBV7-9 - TGTGCCAGCAGCTCCACGGTTAGGAGGGGCCGATCGGGAAACACCATATATTTT CASSSTVRRGRSGNTIYF
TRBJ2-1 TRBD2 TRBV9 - TGTGCCAGCAGCGTAGGGCGGGAGTCGACCGGTGAGCAGTTCTTC CASSVGRESTGEQFF
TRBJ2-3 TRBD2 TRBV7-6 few TGTGCCAGCAGCCCGGGACTAGCGGGGGGCACAGATACGCAGTATTTT CASSPGLAGGTDTQYF
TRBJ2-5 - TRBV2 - TGTGCCAGCAGTGAGTTTGGGACCCTGACCCAGTACTTC CASSEFGTLTQYF
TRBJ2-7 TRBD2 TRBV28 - TGTGCCAGCAGCCCAGGTGGGACTAGGCAGTACTTC CASSPGGTRQYF
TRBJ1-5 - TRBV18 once TGTGCCAGCTCAGCCGGCGGGAGGGGCGCCTGGCAGCCCCAGCATTTT CASSAGGRGAWQPQHF
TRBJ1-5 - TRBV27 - TGTGCCAGCAGACCACGTTCGGCAGGGTGGAGCAATCAGCCCCAGCATTTT CASRPRSAGWSNQPQHF
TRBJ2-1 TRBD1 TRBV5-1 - TGCGCCAGCAGCTTGGACAGGGGGAGGAATGAGCAGTTCTTC CASSLDRGRNEQFF